Below, 29 T cell receptor beta chains from the same sample are listed, as sequenced in a study of CD8+ T cells in alopecia areata listed by TCRdb under 2018. Library creation used the immunoSEQ multiplex PCR assay. RNA was extracted from all samples and reverse transcribed into cDNA as template for TCR sequencing. What TCRdb holds here is the immuneACCESS table cut down to in-frame rearrangements. Part of the clones is not present; checked against another copy, under half of the missing clones reflect an unresolved V gene, and the others are unexplained. The sample has about 150,000 clones on record, less than 70% of them singletons. The top ten hold about 0.94% of the sample. This specimen's time point label, per the study, means: more than 3 weeks on oral tofacitinib. This specimen's treatment or condition label, per the study, means: oral pan-JAK inhibitor, 5-10 mg twice daily. Here the sequenced sample was CD4+ T cells sorted from blood, taken at week 4, from a patient treated with tofacitinib. The receptors shown here come from a human donor with alopecia areata.

V is TRBV6-5 and J is TRBJ2-7; D ambiguous. V lost 0 bases, J lost 3 bases, and 12 bases lay in between. Germline assignment: CDR1 MNHEY and CDR2 SVGAGI. This CDR3 has 15 residues. The CDR3 here is CASSYSNHAVYEQYF. CDR3 coding DNA: TGTGCCAGCAGTTACTCGAACCACGCTGTCTACGAGCAGTACTTC.

This rearrangement joins TRBV30 to TRBJ2-2; D is possibly TRBD2 (5 bases). Trimming removed 3 bases at V and 7 bases at J, with 18 bases between. Germline values: CDR1 GTSNPN, CDR2 SVGIG (reference sequence). There are 15 residues in the CDR3. The CDR3 reads CAWSLPSPSGGELFF. CDR3 nucleotide sequence: TGTGCCTGGAGCCTACCCAGCCCCAGCGGCGGGGAGCTGTTTTTT.

The chain is built from TRBV5-1 and TRBJ2-3; D might be TRBD1 or TRBD2, each matching 5 bases. With 2 bases removed from V and 0 bases from J, the gap between germline ends came to 7 bases. This CDR3 has 14 amino acids. The germline gives CDR1 SGHRS, CDR2 YFSETQ. DNA for the CDR3: TGCGCCAGCAGCTTCGGGGACAGCACAGATACGCAGTATTTT. Translation gives CASSFGDSTDTQYF.

A note on this clone: The sample holds other DNA sequences that translate to the same CDR3. The chain recombines TRBV30 with TRBJ1-1, with D unresolved. Deletions cut 0 bases from V and 4 bases from J, with 9 bases between. The CDR3 totals 13 residues. Germline CDR1 and CDR2: GTSNPN and SVGIG (reference sequence). CDR3 amino acids: CAWSVLSGTEAFF. The CDR3 bases are TGTGCCTGGAGTGTGCTTAGCGGCACTGAAGCTTTCTTT.

This clone occurred a few times. The rearrangement uses TRBV25-1 and TRBJ1-1; 7 nucleotides match TRBD1. The V gene's germline CDR1 is MGHDK and CDR2 SYGVNS. The CDR3 loop spans 14 amino acids. With V trimmed by 3 bases and J by 7 bases, 8 bases remained unmatched. CDR3 region: CASSDYRGTDEAFF. CDR3 coding DNA: TGTGCCAGCAGTGATTACCGAGGGACAGATGAAGCTTTCTTT.

V and J are TRBV5-6 and TRBJ2-5; 14 nucleotides match TRBD2. The CDR3 is 16 amino acids. CDR1 SGHDT and CDR2 YYEEEE come from the germline V gene. J lost 5 bases, V lost 4 bases, and 7 bases had no gene match. CDR3 in DNA: TGTGCCAGCAGCCCCGGACTAGCGGGGGGTTTTGAGACCCAGTACTTC. Its protein product is CASSPGLAGGFETQYF.

This clone was counted a few times. Other DNA variants within this sample encode the same CDR3. The chain has TRBV20-1 and TRBJ2-5; the D is unclear. Germline assignment: CDR1 DFQATT and CDR2 SNEGSKA (reference sequence). Trimming took 2 bases from V and 5 from J, leaving 6 bases between them. The CDR3 contains 11 residues. The CDR3 DNA reads TGCAGTGCTAGACCCCTTGAGACCCAGTACTTC. Translating it yields CSARPLETQYF.

The chain carries TRBV9 and TRBJ2-2; D ambiguous. From germline, CDR1 is SGDLS and CDR2 YYNGEE. The CDR3 loop spans 12 amino acids. Trimming removed 5 bases from V and 3 bases from J, with 5 bases in between. For the CDR3, the DNA is TGTGCCAGCAGAAGAGACACCGGGGAGCTGTTTTTT. This sequence encodes CASRRDTGELFF.

V usage is TRBV15 and J usage is TRBJ2-2; D is uncertain. Deletions cut 3 bases from V and 6 bases from J, with 8 bases between. CDR3 length equals 13 residues. Per germline, CDR1 LNHNV and CDR2 YYDKDF (reference sequence). The CDR3 loop is CATSRGGSGELFF. CDR3 nucleotide sequence: TGTGCCACCAGCAGGGGTGGGTCCGGGGAGCTGTTTTTT.

This clone was seen a handful of times. The rearrangement links TRBV7-9 to TRBJ1-5, with unresolved D. Germline assignment: CDR1 SEHNR and CDR2 FQNEAQ (reference sequence). The CDR3 is 14 amino acids. Trimming cost V 5 bases and J 11 bases, with 19 bases left between them. The CDR3 loop reads CASSELGSVGAQHF. CDR3 nucleotide sequence: TGTGCCAGCAGCGAGCTCGGTTCTGTCGGTGCCCAGCATTTT.

The rearrangement links TRBV4-2 to TRBJ2-5; TRBD2 agrees at 8 bases. The germline V gene has CDR1 LGHNA and CDR2 YNFKEQ. Trimming removed 1 base from V and 1 base from J; junction bases left unmatched: 5. The CDR3 extends over 16 amino acids. CDR3 region: CASSQAPAGGQETQYF. For the CDR3, the DNA is TGTGCCAGCAGCCAAGCCCCTGCGGGGGGCCAAGAGACCCAGTACTTC.

This clone has more than one count but fewer than ten. V usage is TRBV7-6 and J usage is TRBJ2-5; D possibly corresponds to TRBD1 (6 bases). The germline V and J ends were trimmed by 5 bases and 9 bases, with 16 bases remaining between them. The germline gives CDR1 SGHVS, CDR2 FNYEAQ. The CDR3 sequence is 13 residues long. CDR3 protein: CASSTTQGASQYF. As DNA, the CDR3 is TGTGCCAGCAGCACTACACAGGGTGCGTCCCAGTACTTC.

The chain is built from TRBV2 and TRBJ2-2, with 8 positions matching TRBD1. This CDR3 is 15 amino acids long. V lost 1 base and J lost 6; bases outside the gene matches: 4. CDR1 SNHLY and CDR2 FYNNEI come from the germline V gene. The CDR3 loop reads CASSEGTGFPGELFF. CDR3 DNA: TGTGCCAGCAGTGAAGGGACAGGGTTCCCCGGGGAGCTGTTTTTT.

The chain employs TRBV29-1 and TRBJ2-3; D perhaps matches TRBD1 (6 bases). With 4 bases removed from V and 3 bases from J, the gap between germline ends came to 11 bases. The CDR3 is 13 residues long. From germline, CDR1 is SQVTM and CDR2 ANQGSEA. The CDR3 sequence is CSVAQGRTDTQYF. The CDR3 DNA reads as TGCAGCGTTGCCCAGGGGCGGACAGATACGCAGTATTTT.

In its sample, this clone was seen once. CDR3 sequence: CASIRIPGDPEAFF. CDR3 nucleotides: TGTGCCAGCATACGGATCCCCGGGGACCCTGAAGCTTTCTTT. The chain is built from TRBV6-1 and TRBJ1-1, with TRBD1 as a possible D gene (5 bases). V lost 7 bases to trimming and J lost 6 bases, with 18 bases between them. This CDR3 has 14 residues. The germline V gene encodes CDR1 MNHNS and CDR2 SASEGT.

This sequence joins TRBV29-1 and TRBJ2-7; D is perhaps TRBD2 (6 bases). CDR1 is SQVTM, CDR2 ANQGSEA, per germline. The CDR3 spans 12 residues. Trimming took 7 bases from V and 3 from J, leaving 13 bases between them. This CDR3 reads CSATGLIYEQYF. As DNA, the CDR3 is TGCAGCGCTACGGGACTGATCTACGAGCAGTACTTC.

This clone was counted a few times. V and J are TRBV29-1 and TRBJ2-2; 11 nucleotides agree with TRBD2. Germline values: CDR1 SQVTM, CDR2 ANQGSEA. The CDR3 has 14 amino acids. The V gene end was trimmed by 7 bases and the J gene end by 5 bases; junction bases not matched to a gene: 6. The CDR3 here is CSGGTSGTTGELFF. The CDR3 coding sequence is TGCAGCGGCGGGACTAGCGGAACGACCGGGGAGCTGTTTTTT.

V is TRBV5-6 and J is TRBJ1-2, with 7 bases matching TRBD1. Trimming at V came to 3 bases and at J to 6 bases, leaving 8 bases not matched to a gene. Germline loops: CDR1 SGHDT, CDR2 YYEEEE. The CDR3 loop spans 14 amino acids. CDR3 DNA sequence: TGTGCCAGCAGCTCGCCGACAGGGAGAGATGGCTACACCTTC. This translates into CASSSPTGRDGYTF.

This clone was recorded a few times. The chain has TRBV4-1 and TRBJ2-7; 9 nucleotides match TRBD1. The junction had 3 bases not matched to a gene; V was cut back by 1 base and J by 2 bases. Germline V gene lookup returns CDR1 MGHRA and CDR2 YSYEKL. This CDR3 comprises 15 residues. In nucleotides, the CDR3 is TGCGCCAGCAGCCAAGGACAGGGGGGAACCTACGAGCAGTACTTC. Translating it yields CASSQGQGGTYEQYF.

The chain links TRBV2 to TRBJ1-5; no reliable D call. CDR3 length: 11 amino acids. Germline V gene data show CDR1 as SNHLY and CDR2 as FYNNEI. Deletions cut 5 bases from V and 5 bases from J, with 4 bases between. Here the CDR3 DNA reads TGTGCCAGCAGTTACGATCAGCCCCAGCATTTT. Its protein product is CASSYDQPQHF.

On this clone itself: Different DNA sequences within this sample yield the same CDR3. The chain combines TRBV2 with TRBJ1-5; the D is unclear. The CDR3 extends over 12 amino acids. The V and J ends lost 1 base and 6 bases respectively, with 4 bases between them. Germline CDR1 SNHLY, CDR2 FYNNEI. CDR3 DNA: TGTGCCAGCAGTGAAGGAAGTCAGCCCCAGCATTTT. This encodes CASSEGSQPQHF.

The rearrangement uses TRBV30 and TRBJ1-1, with D possibly being TRBD1 (6 bases). The CDR3 consists of 17 residues. Germline V CDR1 and CDR2: GTSNPN, SVGIG (reference sequence). Trimming removed 3 bases from V and 3 bases from J, with 23 bases in between. DNA for the CDR3: TGTGCCTGGAGCCCTGGGCACAGGGCGGTTGGGGACACTGAAGCTTTCTTT. This translates into CAWSPGHRAVGDTEAFF.

This clone was recorded only once. The chain uses TRBV29-1 and TRBJ1-1; TRBD1 is a possible D gene (5 bases). The germline CDR1 and CDR2 sequences are SQVTM and ANQGSEA. This CDR3 is built from 14 residues. Deletions cut 6 bases from V and 4 bases from J, with 18 bases between. The CDR3 protein is CSVAVPGLATEAFF. Written as DNA, the CDR3 is TGCAGCGTGGCGGTGCCGGGGCTGGCCACTGAAGCTTTCTTT.

The rearrangement uses TRBV7-2 and TRBJ1-4, with a weak D call TRBD1 (6 bases). V lost 3 bases, J lost 8 bases, and 10 bases lay in between. This CDR3 spans 13 amino acids. Germline V gene data show CDR1 as SGHTA and CDR2 as FQGNSA. Here the CDR3 reads CASSFRQVEKLFF. Here the CDR3 DNA reads TGTGCCAGCAGCTTTCGACAGGTCGAAAAACTGTTTTTT.

This chain connects TRBV15 to TRBJ1-6, with TRBD1 matching over 7 bases. This CDR3 is built from 15 residues. V dropped 0 bases and J dropped 7; count of bases not matched to a gene: 3. The germline CDR1 and CDR2 sequences are LNHNV and YYDKDF (reference sequence). The CDR3 nucleotides are TGTGCCACCAGCAGAGATGTGACAGGGAATTCACCCCTCCACTTT. This codes for CATSRDVTGNSPLHF.

On this clone: In the same sample, other DNA sequences code for this CDR3. The CDR3 reads CASSLGSTDTQYF. CDR3 coding DNA: TGTGCCAGCAGCCTGGGCAGCACAGATACGCAGTATTTT. This chain uses TRBV5-6 with TRBJ2-3; D remains ambiguous. The germline CDR1 and CDR2 sequences are SGHDT and YYEEEE. The CDR3 is 13 amino acids. Between the trimmed V and J ends, which lost 4 bases and 0 bases, there was a span of 6 bases.

This chain links TRBV7-8 with TRBJ2-5; D possibly uses TRBD1 or TRBD2 (5 bases each). This CDR3 spans 14 amino acids. The V gene's germline CDR1 is SGHVS and CDR2 FQNEAQ. V lost 3 bases and J lost 5, with 13 bases in between. The CDR3 coding sequence is TGTGCCAGCAGCTTTCGGGGCGGCCCTGAGACCCAGTACTTC. It is translated as CASSFRGGPETQYF.

The V gene is TRBV4-1, the J gene TRBJ2-3, with D maybe TRBD2 (6 bases). Germline values: CDR1 MGHRA, CDR2 YSYEKL. Trimming left V 0 bases short and J 4 bases short, with 17 bases between. The CDR3 is made up of 17 amino acids. CDR3 nucleotides: TGCGCCAGCAGCCAAGAAGGATTACGGGGGTGGGCAGATACGCAGTATTTT. This encodes CASSQEGLRGWADTQYF.

This clone was seen many times. The junction departs from the called germline gene at one end, perhaps through a read error. CDR3 coding DNA: TGTGCCAGCAGCCGTTTCGGGAAGGACAGGGGGCTCGATTTT. It is translated as CASSRFGKDRGLDF. The chain is built from TRBV11-2 and TRBJ1-3; 11 bases fit TRBD1. The CDR3 runs 14 residues. CDR1 and CDR2 from the germline V gene are SGHAT and FQNNGV.